Each of the 8 T cell receptor beta chains below was sequenced from the same sample in a study of human T cells and chemical hapten exposure. TCRdb recomputed calls from the RACE reads with MiXCR, one row per CDR3 protein. The sample carries some 400,000 distinct CDR3 sequences, approximately 5.1% recorded once. As for time point: pre-sensitization, week 0. Treatment denoted: therapeutic diphenylcyclopropenone sensitization with weekly scalp DPC. The input for sequencing was whole blood, taken in connection with sensitization to the hapten diphenylcyclopropenone (DPC). These receptors all stem from a woman between 50 and 59 years old with alopecia areata. Some clones in this sample may be carry-over from other donors' samples.

This rearrangement joins TRBV7-3 to TRBJ1-1, with 8 bases that match TRBD1. J was trimmed by 7 bases and V by 4 bases; bases with no gene match: 5. The CDR3 runs to 13 residues. The V gene's germline CDR1 is SGHTA and CDR2 FQGTGA. The CDR3 DNA is TGTGCCAGCAGCTCAGGGGGCCGGGGTGAAGCTTTCTTT. Its protein is CASSSGGRGEAFF. Together with reference TRBV7-3 and TRBJ1-1, the CDR3 gives the full variable domain: GAGVSQTPSNKVTEKGKYVELRCDPISGHTALYWYRQSLGQGPEFLIYFQGTGAADDSGLPNDRFFAVRPEGSVSTLKIQRTERGDSAVYLCASSSGGRGEAFFGQGTRLTVV.

This clonotype was observed a few times. The chain joins TRBV2 to TRBJ1-2; TRBD1 might be the D (6 bases). Germline loops: CDR1 SNHLY, CDR2 FYNNEI. This CDR3 contains 16 residues. Trimming removed 3 bases at V and 2 bases at J, with 16 bases between. The CDR3 coding sequence is TGTGCCAGCAGTGAGCGATACAGGGAGGCCAACTATGGCTACACCTTC. The encoded protein is CASSERYREANYGYTF.

The chain employs TRBV6-5 and TRBJ1-6; TRBD1 matches at 10 bases. CDR3 size: 17 residues. The V gene end was trimmed by 6 bases and the J gene end by 2 bases; junction bases not matched to a gene: 7. From germline, CDR1 is MNHEY and CDR2 SVGAGI. The CDR3 nucleotides are TGTGCCAGCAGCTCCGGGACAGGGGCGGCCTATAATTCACCCCTCCACTTT. Translated, it gives CASSSGTGAAYNSPLHF.

The chain combines TRBV3-1 with TRBJ2-1; TRBD2 agrees at 10 bases. Germline CDR1 and CDR2: LGHDT and YNNKEL (reference sequence). Unmatched junction bases numbered 7, after V lost 4 bases and J lost 4 bases. The CDR3 runs to 16 residues. The CDR3 loop reads CASSPLAGEQYNEQFF. The CDR3 coding sequence is TGTGCCAGCAGCCCCCTAGCGGGGGAGCAGTACAATGAGCAGTTCTTC.

Many counts were recorded for this clonotype. The CDR3 loop reads CASSLGGGAGETQYF. The CDR3 nucleotides are TGTGCCAGCAGCTTAGGAGGGGGAGCCGGGGAGACCCAGTACTTC. V gene TRBV7-3 combines with J gene TRBJ2-5; possibly TRBD1 or TRBD2 for D (6 bases each). CDR1 SGHTA and CDR2 FQGTGA come from the germline V gene. The length of the CDR3 is 15 residues. With 2 bases removed from V and 5 bases from J, the gap between germline ends came to 15 bases.

At least ten counts were recorded for this clonotype. The chain recombines TRBV12-5 with TRBJ2-1; TRBD2 matches at 15 bases. Trimming cost V 1 base and J 7 bases; bases outside gene matches: 8. This CDR3 has 18 amino acids. Germline V CDR1 and CDR2: LGHNT, FRNRAP. CDR3 region: CASGLGTSGGAGRNEQFF. In DNA, the CDR3 is TGTGCTAGTGGTTTGGGGACTAGCGGGGGGGCCGGTAGGAATGAGCAGTTCTTC.

There are many counts of this clonotype. The rearrangement joins TRBV3-1 to TRBJ2-3, with D maybe TRBD2 (6 bases). From germline, CDR1 is LGHDT and CDR2 YNNKEL (reference sequence). Trimming pared 3 bases from V and 2 bases from J, leaving 9 bases between. CDR3 size: 14 residues. The CDR3 loop reads CASSHGGPTDTQYF. The CDR3 DNA sequence: TGTGCCAGCAGCCACGGGGGACCCACAGATACGCAGTATTTT.

The V gene is TRBV5-5, the J gene TRBJ2-5; D remains unclear. The germline gives CDR1 SGHKS, CDR2 YYEKEE (reference sequence). The V end lost 0 bases, the J end lost 3 bases, and 12 bases lay between the germline ends. This CDR3 has 15 amino acids. Here the CDR3 DNA reads TGTGCCAGCAGCTTGGATCTAGGCTTGAAAGAGACCCAGTACTTC. Translating gives CASSLDLGLKETQYF.